The clone carrying this T cell receptor beta chain was seen repeatedly, ten times or more. Its antigen remains unidentified. This record comes from a study of CD8 T cells in ankylosing spondylitis. Regarding the study as a whole: Disease-associated clones were CD8+ and fairly uncommon in peripheral blood. Reactive arthritis synovial fluid and blood previously showed some of these motif variants. From matched ankylosing spondylitis synovial fluid, disease-linked clones were reportedly recovered at significantly enriched levels.

5'-RACE, quantitative and with molecular barcodes, yielded the TCR beta libraries. MiXCR, run by TCRdb on the 5' RACE reads, gives a single entry per CDR3 protein. The sample carries approximately 130,000 distinct CDR3 sequences, more than 9.5% recorded once. V gave up 6 bases and J gave up 0 bases, with 12 bases separating them. Germline loops: CDR1 MNHNS, CDR2 SASEGT. CDR3 length: 16 residues. This TCR came from a female donor with ankylosing spondylitis or in good health (not recorded which). The V and J genes are TRBV6-1 and TRBJ1-6; no reliable D call. Sequencing was done on a sample of blood, either unsorted or a sorted T cell fraction (not recorded which). The CDR3 nucleotides read TGTGCCAGCAGGCCCAGTCTGAGCTCCTATAATTCACCCCTCCACTTT. This translates into CASRPSLSSYNSPLHF.